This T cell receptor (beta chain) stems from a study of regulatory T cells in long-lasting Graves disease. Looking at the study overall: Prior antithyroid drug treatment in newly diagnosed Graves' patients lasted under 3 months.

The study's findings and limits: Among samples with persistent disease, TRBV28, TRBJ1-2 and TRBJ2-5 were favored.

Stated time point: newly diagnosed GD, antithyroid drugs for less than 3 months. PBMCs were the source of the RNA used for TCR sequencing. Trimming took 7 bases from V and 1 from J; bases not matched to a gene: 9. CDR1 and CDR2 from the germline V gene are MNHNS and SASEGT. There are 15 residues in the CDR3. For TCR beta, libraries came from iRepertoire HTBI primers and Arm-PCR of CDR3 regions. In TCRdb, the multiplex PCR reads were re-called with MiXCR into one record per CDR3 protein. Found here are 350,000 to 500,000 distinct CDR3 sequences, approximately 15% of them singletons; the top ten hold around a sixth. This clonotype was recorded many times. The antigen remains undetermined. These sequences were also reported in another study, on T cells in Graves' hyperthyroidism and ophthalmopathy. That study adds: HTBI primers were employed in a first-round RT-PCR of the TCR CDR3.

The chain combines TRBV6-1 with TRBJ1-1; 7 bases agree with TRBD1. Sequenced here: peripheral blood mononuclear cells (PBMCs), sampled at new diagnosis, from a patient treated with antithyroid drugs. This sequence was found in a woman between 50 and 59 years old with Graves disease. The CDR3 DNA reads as TGTGCCAGCAAGCAACTCGCAGGGGGGAACACTGAAGCTTTCTTT. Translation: CASKQLAGGNTEAFF.